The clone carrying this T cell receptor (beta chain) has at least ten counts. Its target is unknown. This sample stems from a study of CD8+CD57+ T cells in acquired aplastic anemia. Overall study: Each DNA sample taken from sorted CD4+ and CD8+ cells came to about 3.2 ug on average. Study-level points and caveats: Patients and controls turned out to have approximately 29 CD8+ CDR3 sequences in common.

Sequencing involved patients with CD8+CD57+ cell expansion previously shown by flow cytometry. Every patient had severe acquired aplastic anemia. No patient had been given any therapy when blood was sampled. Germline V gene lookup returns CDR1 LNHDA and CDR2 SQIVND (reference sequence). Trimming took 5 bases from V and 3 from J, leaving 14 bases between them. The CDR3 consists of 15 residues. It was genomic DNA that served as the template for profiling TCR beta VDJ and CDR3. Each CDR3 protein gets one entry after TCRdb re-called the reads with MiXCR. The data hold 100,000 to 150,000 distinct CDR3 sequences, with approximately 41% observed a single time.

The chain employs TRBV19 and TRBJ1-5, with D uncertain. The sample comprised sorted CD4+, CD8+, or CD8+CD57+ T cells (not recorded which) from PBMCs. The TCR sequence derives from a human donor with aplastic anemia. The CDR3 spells CASSSVVGFNQPQHF. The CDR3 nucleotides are TGTGCCAGTAGTTCCGTTGTGGGGTTCAATCAGCCCCAGCATTTT.